The 28 T cell receptor beta chains listed next were all sequenced from one sample in a study of OX40 agonist ivuxolimab in advanced cancers. Data came from immunoSEQ multiplex PCR; TCRdb stores just in-frame clones and leaves some out. This repertoire shows roughly 66,000 clones, 75% to 85% found once; its top ten account for approximately 0.4%. The sequencing used CD4+ or CD8+ T cells sorted from blood, collected in a trial of the OX40 agonist ivuxolimab. The receptors originated from an adult with an advanced solid tumor such as melanoma, head and neck, liver or kidney cancer.

The chain combines TRBV30 with TRBJ1-4; maybe TRBD1 (5 bases). CDR3 length: 13 residues. CDR1 and CDR2 from the germline V gene are GTSNPN and SVGIG (reference sequence). V was pared by 5 bases and J by 3 bases, with 10 bases between. The CDR3 loop is CAWDSLANEKLFF. CDR3 nucleotide sequence: TGTGCCTGGGACAGCCTGGCTAATGAAAAACTGTTTTTT.

V usage is TRBV18 and J usage is TRBJ1-1; the D is unclear. This CDR3 contains 16 residues. V lost 0 bases to trimming and J lost 1 base, with 12 bases between them. CDR1 is KGHSH, CDR2 LQKENI, per germline. CDR3 in amino acids: CASSPPTGLRNTEAFF. The CDR3 DNA reads as TGTGCCAGCTCACCACCGACGGGCTTGCGGAACACTGAAGCTTTCTTT.

The DNA of the CDR3 is TGCAGCGTTGGGGCAGGCTCCACTGAAGCTTTCTTT. As protein: CSVGAGSTEAFF. The V gene is TRBV29-1, the J gene TRBJ1-1, with no clear D. The germline gives CDR1 SQVTM, CDR2 ANQGSEA. V dropped 4 bases and J dropped 4 bases, with 10 bases sitting between them. The CDR3 is 12 amino acids.

The chain combines TRBV19 with TRBJ2-3, with TRBD2 matching over 7 bases. Germline V gene sequence: CDR1 LNHDA, CDR2 SQIVND (reference sequence). J gave up 4 bases and V 6 bases, and 7 bases lay outside the gene matches. This CDR3 has 14 residues. The CDR3 DNA is TGTGCCAGTAGACGGCGGGAGTTGTCAGATACGCAGTATTTT. It codes for CASRRRELSDTQYF.

The J gene is TRBJ1-4, the V gene TRBV6-4; D perhaps matches TRBD1 (5 bases). The CDR3 runs to 13 residues. The ends were cut back, 2 bases at V and 8 bases at J, with 9 bases in the middle. The germline V gene encodes CDR1 MRHNA and CDR2 SNTAGT. CDR3 DNA sequence: TGTGCCAGCAGTGACAGGGGAGGCGAAAAACTGTTTTTT. It codes for CASSDRGGEKLFF.

The chain recombines TRBV5-1 with TRBJ2-1; 10 bases match TRBD2. Germline V lookup: CDR1 SGHRS, CDR2 YFSETQ. J gave up 7 bases and V 6 bases, and 7 bases lay outside the gene matches. This CDR3 region has 14 residues. CDR3 region: CASTWLAGVNEQFF. CDR3 coding DNA: TGCGCCAGCACCTGGCTAGCGGGAGTAAATGAGCAGTTCTTC.

In DNA, the CDR3 is TGCGCCAGCAGCTGGGGGGCGGGTCAGGGATGGGGCGAGCAGTACGTC. Protein product: CASSWGAGQGWGEQYV. The chain has TRBV5-1 and TRBJ2-7; D is possibly TRBD1 or TRBD2 (6 bases each). This CDR3 region has 16 residues. Trimming removed 3 bases at V and 6 bases at J, with 22 bases between. Looked up from germline, CDR1 is SGHRS and CDR2 is YFSETQ.

This clone has only one observation. This chain joins TRBV7-9 and TRBJ1-1; the D gene is possibly TRBD1 (5 bases). V dropped 7 bases and J dropped 0 bases, with 12 bases sitting between them. This CDR3 spans 14 amino acids. Germline loops: CDR1 SEHNR, CDR2 FQNEAQ (reference sequence). The CDR3 here is CASTRDSMNTEAFF. The CDR3 coding sequence is TGTGCCAGCACCCGTGACAGCATGAACACTGAAGCTTTCTTT.

This chain uses TRBV5-4 with TRBJ2-1, with D possibly being TRBD1 (6 bases). The CDR3 consists of 15 residues. Per the germline V gene, CDR1 is SGHNT and CDR2 is YYREEE (reference sequence). Trimming left V 2 bases short and J 2 bases short, with 11 bases between. CDR3 sequence reads: CASSFRDKAYNEQFF. The CDR3 region has the DNA TGTGCCAGCAGCTTTCGGGACAAAGCCTACAATGAGCAGTTCTTC.

The rearrangement links TRBV5-6 to TRBJ1-1, with D perhaps matching TRBD1 (5 bases). CDR1 SGHDT and CDR2 YYEEEE come from the germline V gene. The CDR3 length is 15 residues. The ends were cut back, 2 bases at V and 2 bases at J, with 13 bases in the middle. This CDR3 is CASSFPTTGNTEAFF. CDR3 nucleotide sequence: TGTGCCAGCAGCTTCCCGACAACAGGTAACACTGAAGCTTTCTTT.

The chain is built from TRBV18 and TRBJ1-5, with D hard to call. From germline, CDR1 is KGHSH and CDR2 LQKENI. Trimming left V 2 bases short and J 0 bases short, with 14 bases between. The CDR3 runs to 17 residues. CDR3 in amino acids: CASSPLRVTDSNQPQHF. The CDR3 nucleotides are TGTGCCAGCTCACCATTAAGAGTAACGGATAGCAATCAGCCCCAGCATTTT. Full variable domain (remainder filled in from reference TRBV18 and TRBJ1-5): NAGVMQNPRHLVRRRGQEARLRCSPMKGHSHVYWYRQLPEEGLKFMVYLQKENIIDESGMPKERFSAEFPKEGPSILRIQQVVRGDSAAYFCASSPLRVTDSNQPQHFGDGTRLSIL.

The V gene is TRBV2, the J gene TRBJ1-5, with no clear D. Germline-derived CDR1 and CDR2 are SNHLY and FYNNEI. The CDR3 contains 13 residues. Trimming removed 7 bases from V and 6 bases from J, with 13 bases in between. This CDR3 reads CASTLVTGQPQHF. The DNA of the CDR3 is TGTGCCAGCACCCTAGTGACGGGTCAGCCCCAGCATTTT.

The chain couples TRBV28 to TRBJ1-2; no clear D gene. Germline lookup yields CDR1 MDHEN and CDR2 SYDVKM. There are 16 residues in the CDR3. V was clipped by 8 bases and J by 3 bases, with 22 bases between them. The CDR3 here is CASSDAGLVRDYGYTF. In DNA form, the CDR3 reads TGTGCCAGCTCCGATGCAGGATTAGTTAGGGACTATGGCTACACCTTC.

This clone turned up a few times. This rearrangement joins TRBV10-1 to TRBJ1-5; TRBD1 agrees at 7 bases. Losses at the gene ends were 4 bases for V and 0 bases for J; bases not matched to a gene: 15. The CDR3 contains 19 residues. Germline CDR1 and CDR2: WNHNN and SYGVQD (reference sequence). The CDR3 DNA sequence: TGCGCCAGCAGTGGAAACCTACCCCAGGGACAGCATAGCAATCAGCCCCAGCATTTT. Protein product: CASSGNLPQGQHSNQPQHF.

The genes are TRBV7-3 and TRBJ1-1; D may be TRBD1 (6 bases). Germline CDR1 SGHTA, CDR2 FQGTGA. Trimming cost V 5 bases and J 2 bases, with 15 bases left between them. The CDR3 spans 15 residues. The CDR3 DNA reads TGTGCCAGCAGCGATCCCGGGGGGGCAAACACTGAAGCTTTCTTT. It yields the protein CASSDPGGANTEAFF.

The chain links TRBV28 to TRBJ2-4; maybe TRBD2 (6 bases). Per the germline V gene, CDR1 is MDHEN and CDR2 is SYDVKM. The V end was cut by 6 bases, the J end by 0 bases, with 12 bases between. The CDR3 is made up of 15 amino acids. The CDR3 is CASSRGGTAKNIQYF. DNA for the CDR3: TGTGCCAGCAGCCGAGGAGGGACAGCCAAAAACATTCAGTACTTC.

This chain connects TRBV7-2 to TRBJ1-3; 8 bases line up with TRBD1. CDR1 is SGHTA and CDR2 is FQGNSA in the germline V gene. J lost 4 bases, V lost 5 bases, and 4 bases had no gene match. The CDR3 is 14 amino acids. Here the CDR3 DNA reads TGTGCCAGCAGCGCCCGGACAGGGGGAAACACCATATATTTT. As protein: CASSARTGGNTIYF.

The V and J genes are TRBV6-1 and TRBJ2-1; 10 bases line up with TRBD2. The J segment lost 3 bases and the V segment lost 7 bases, leaving 6 bases of the junction unmatched. Germline CDR1 reads MNHNS; CDR2 reads SASEGT. The CDR3 runs 15 residues. The CDR3 loop reads CASTLTSGDYNEQFF. CDR3 coding DNA: TGTGCCAGCACCTTAACTAGCGGGGACTACAATGAGCAGTTCTTC.

The rearrangement links TRBV5-1 to TRBJ2-1; D may be TRBD1 (6 bases). With 4 bases removed from V and 9 bases from J, the gap between germline ends came to 20 bases. Germline CDR1 is SGHRS and CDR2 is YFSETQ. The CDR3 is made up of 15 amino acids. The CDR3 sequence is CASSPGQPVRAEQFF. The CDR3 DNA follows: TGCGCCAGCAGCCCCGGACAGCCCGTCAGGGCTGAGCAGTTCTTC.

The chain uses TRBV9 and TRBJ1-2, with D uncertain. Trimming pared 3 bases from V and 4 bases from J, leaving 16 bases between. Germline CDR1 reads SGDLS; CDR2 reads YYNGEE. This CDR3 is 15 amino acids long. The CDR3 DNA is TGTGCCAGCAGCGCCGCTACGGGCATCGGCTATGGCTACACCTTC. Residues: CASSAATGIGYGYTF.

The CDR3 protein is CAISETRTGSIKNIQYF. The CDR3 nucleotides are TGTGCCATCAGTGAGACAAGGACAGGGAGTATAAAAAACATTCAGTACTTC. J is TRBJ2-4 and V is TRBV10-3; TRBD1 agrees at 8 bases. This CDR3 contains 17 residues. The V gene end was trimmed by 2 bases and the J gene end by 4 bases; junction bases not matched to a gene: 10. Germline assignment: CDR1 ENHRY and CDR2 SYGVKD.

This chain joins TRBV9 and TRBJ2-5; 12 bases match TRBD2. CDR3 length: 16 residues. Germline CDR1 SGDLS, CDR2 YYNGEE. The J segment lost 1 base and the V segment lost 4 bases, leaving 5 bases of the junction unmatched. The CDR3 sequence is CASSSGLAGPQETQYF. The CDR3 DNA reads TGTGCCAGCAGCAGTGGACTAGCGGGGCCCCAAGAGACCCAGTACTTC. Supplemented by reference TRBV9 and TRBJ2-5, the full variable domain reads DSGVTQTPKHLITATGQRVTLRCSPRSGDLSVYWYQQSLDQGLQFLIQYYNGEERAKGNILERFSAQQFPDLHSELNLSSLELGDSALYFCASSSGLAGPQETQYFGPGTRLLVL.

Remarks on this clone: The germline gene is not matched at one end of the junction; a read error may be the cause. The chain has TRBV20-1 and TRBJ2-1; D is possibly TRBD1 (5 bases). CDR3 length: 11 residues. CDR1 is DFQATT and CDR2 is SNEGSKA in the germline V gene (reference sequence). CDR3 nucleotides: TGCAGTGCTAGATATTTGCAGGGTTCGGTCTTC. Translation: CSARYLQGSVF.

The chain combines TRBV4-2 with TRBJ2-1, with 9 bases that match TRBD2. The CDR3 spans 16 residues. Losses at the gene ends were 2 bases for V and 7 bases for J; bases not matched to a gene: 9. Looked up from germline, CDR1 is LGHNA and CDR2 is YNFKEQ. The CDR3, as DNA: TGTGCCAGCAGCCAACAGGCCCAGCGGGAGGTGAATGAGCAGTTCTTC. It is translated as CASSQQAQREVNEQFF.

This chain links TRBV9 with TRBJ2-1; D is uncertain. Trimming stripped 2 bases from V and 9 bases from J, with 15 bases between. The CDR3 covers 14 residues. Germline CDR1 reads SGDLS; CDR2 reads YYNGEE. The CDR3 DNA reads TGTGCCAGCAGCGTTAACTCGAAGGTCGGTGAGCAGTTCTTC. It yields the protein CASSVNSKVGEQFF.

The genes are TRBV5-1 and TRBJ2-1; D unclear. This CDR3 comprises 12 residues. Germline-derived CDR1 and CDR2 are SGHRS and YFSETQ. Trimming took 7 bases from V and 3 from J, leaving 8 bases between them. CDR3 in amino acids: CASQTLYNEQFF. Here the CDR3 DNA reads TGCGCCAGCCAGACCCTCTACAATGAGCAGTTCTTC.

The chain combines TRBV7-3 with TRBJ2-5; 13 nucleotides align to TRBD2. Germline V gives CDR1 SGHTA, CDR2 FQGTGA. There are 16 residues in the CDR3. V shed 5 bases and J 3 bases; nucleotides not matched to a gene: 6. Here the CDR3 reads CASSPEGLAGEETQYF. CDR3 nucleotides: TGTGCCAGCAGCCCGGAAGGACTAGCGGGAGAAGAGACCCAGTACTTC.

The CDR3 region has the DNA TGTGCCAGCAGACAGGAATCAAAAGCTTTCTTT. Its protein is CASRQESKAFF. The V and J genes are TRBV28 and TRBJ1-1; possibly TRBD1 for D (5 bases). V shed 6 bases and J shed 9 bases, with 11 bases lying between them. The CDR3 is 11 amino acids. CDR1 MDHEN and CDR2 SYDVKM come from the germline V gene.